This passage covers 20 T cell receptor beta chains from one sample sequenced in a study of T cells in Graves' hyperthyroidism and ophthalmopathy. RNA transcripts served as the template for amplifying TCR beta CDR3 regions. The study used the HTBI primer set for a first-round RT-PCR of the TCR CDR3. In TCRdb, the multiplex PCR reads were re-called with MiXCR into one record per CDR3 protein. The sample carries about 380,000 distinct CDR3 sequences, around an eighth recorded once. Input material: blood. Source of these receptors: a man in his thirties or forties with Graves' hyperthyroidism that later progressed to Graves' ophthalmopathy.

V gene TRBV7-3 combines with J gene TRBJ2-1, with D maybe TRBD2 (6 bases). The CDR3 loop spans 14 amino acids. Trimming removed 2 bases from V and 7 bases from J, with 12 bases in between. Germline loops: CDR1 SGHTA, CDR2 FQGTGA. The CDR3 spells CASSLRPGGNEQFF. The DNA of the CDR3 is TGTGCCAGCAGCTTACGGCCCGGGGGAAATGAGCAGTTCTTC.

This clonotype was observed at least ten times. The chain uses TRBV20-1 and TRBJ2-7; D possibly uses TRBD1 or TRBD2 (5 bases each). The V end was cut by 5 bases, the J end by 4 bases, with 15 bases between. This CDR3 has 13 residues. Per the germline V gene, CDR1 is DFQATT and CDR2 is SNEGSKA (reference sequence). The CDR3 loop reads CSASSGARYEQYF. The DNA of the CDR3 is TGCAGTGCTTCCTCCGGGGCGAGATACGAGCAGTACTTC.

In this sample, this clonotype turned up many times. The CDR3 DNA is TGTGCCAGCAGTGAAGTTGGGGCAGGGGAAGAGACCCAGTACTTC. Translation: CASSEVGAGEETQYF. V and J are TRBV6-1 and TRBJ2-5; a possible D gene is TRBD1 (6 bases). The CDR3 length is 15 residues. With 1 base removed from V and 3 bases from J, the gap between germline ends came to 12 bases. Per the germline V gene, CDR1 is MNHNS and CDR2 is SASEGT.

This clonotype has ten or more counts. The chain couples TRBV6-1 to TRBJ1-5; the match to TRBD1 covers 8 bases. The CDR3 runs to 15 residues. With V trimmed by 5 bases and J by 5 bases, 8 bases remained unmatched. From germline, CDR1 is MNHNS and CDR2 SASEGT. The CDR3 reads CASSSAGTGYQPQHF. CDR3 in DNA: TGTGCCAGCAGTTCCGCGGGGACAGGATATCAGCCCCAGCATTTT.

The V gene is TRBV4-1, the J gene TRBJ2-3; 9 positions match TRBD2. Germline CDR1 reads MGHRA; CDR2 reads YSYEKL. This CDR3 has 16 residues. V gave up 1 base and J gave up 1 base; unmatched junction bases: 3. CDR3 residues: CASSQASGGRTDTQYF. The CDR3 nucleotides read TGCGCCAGCAGCCAAGCGAGCGGGGGGCGCACAGATACGCAGTATTTT.

This clonotype has just a few counts. A read error may account for a junction end that differs from germline. The rearrangement uses TRBV7-2 and TRBJ2-7; either TRBD1 or TRBD2 may supply D (6 bases each). In germline, CDR1 is SGHTA, CDR2 FQGNSA. The CDR3 runs 15 residues. The CDR3 DNA follows: TGTGCCAGCAACTTAAGTGGGGGGCCGTACTACGAGCAGTACTTC. As protein: CASNLSGGPYYEQYF.

The chain joins TRBV20-1 to TRBJ1-5, with 8 bases that match TRBD1. V was clipped by 4 bases and J by 5 bases; unmatched bases: 7. Germline assignment: CDR1 DFQATT and CDR2 SNEGSKA (reference sequence). This CDR3 contains 14 residues. In nucleotides, the CDR3 is TGCAGTGCTACTCCCCGGGACAGGCATCAGCCCCAGCATTTT. Protein sequence: CSATPRDRHQPQHF.

This clonotype was counted only a few times. V and J are TRBV5-4 and TRBJ2-1; no clear D. V was shortened by 3 bases and J by 4 bases, with 8 bases between the two germline ends. Germline values: CDR1 SGHNT, CDR2 YYREEE (reference sequence). This CDR3 spans 13 amino acids. CDR3 sequence: CASSSPIYNEQFF. The CDR3 DNA reads TGTGCCAGCAGCTCCCCCATTTACAATGAGCAGTTCTTC.

This clonotype has a handful of counts. The CDR3 DNA reads TGTGCCAGCAGTTACAGGACGGCGGGGGGTGGCTACACCTTC. Translating it yields CASSYRTAGGGYTF. The chain uses TRBV6-2 or TRBV6-3 and TRBJ1-2; a weak D match, TRBD1 (5 bases). Germline CDR1 reads MNHEY; CDR2 reads SVGEGT. The CDR3 is 14 amino acids. With 2 bases removed from V and 7 bases from J, the gap between germline ends came to 14 bases.

The CDR3 sequence is CASSPPWTGEQFF. The CDR3 nucleotides read TGTGCCAGTAGTCCACCGTGGACAGGTGAACAGTTCTTC. The chain links TRBV19 to TRBJ2-1, with TRBD1 matching over 7 bases. Germline CDR1 LNHDA, CDR2 SQIVND (reference sequence). There are 13 residues in the CDR3. Trimming at V came to 5 bases and at J to 13 bases, leaving 11 bases not matched to a gene.

This clonotype showed up many times. The chain links TRBV28 to TRBJ2-5, with TRBD1 matching over 9 bases. CDR1 is MDHEN, CDR2 SYDVKM, per germline. This CDR3 spans 14 amino acids. Trimming took 5 bases from V and 3 from J; bases not matched to a gene: 4. The CDR3 DNA reads as TGTGCCAGCAGTCTACAGGGGGCCAAAGAGACCCAGTACTTC. Encoded protein: CASSLQGAKETQYF.

This clonotype was recorded many times. The genes are TRBV28 and TRBJ2-3, with 7 positions matching TRBD1. J gave up 0 bases and V 6 bases, and 6 bases lay outside the gene matches. Germline lookup yields CDR1 MDHEN and CDR2 SYDVKM. This CDR3 region has 15 residues. DNA of the CDR3: TGTGCCAGCAGCCTGGGGACAGAGAGCACAGATACGCAGTATTTT. Protein product: CASSLGTESTDTQYF.

The table lists this clonotype with many counts. The J gene is TRBJ1-1, the V gene TRBV5-1; D gene ambiguous. The CDR3 covers 12 residues. Germline lookup yields CDR1 SGHRS and CDR2 YFSETQ. V was trimmed by 6 bases and J by 7 bases, leaving 13 bases between them. The CDR3: CASNAGGNEAFF. DNA for the CDR3: TGCGCCAGCAACGCGGGTGGAAATGAAGCTTTCTTT.

J is TRBJ2-5 and V is TRBV7-2; D gene ambiguous. Germline V lookup: CDR1 SGHTA, CDR2 FQGNSA. This CDR3 region has 13 residues. V lost 5 bases and J lost 4, with 11 bases in between. DNA of the CDR3: TGTGCCAGCAGCCGTCGAATTGGAGAGACCCAGTACTTC. It translates to CASSRRIGETQYF. Together with reference TRBV7-2 and TRBJ2-5, the CDR3 gives the full variable domain: GAGVSQSPSNKVTEKGKDVELRCDPISGHTALYWYRQSLGQGLEFLIYFQGNSAPDKSGLPSDRFSAERTGGSVSTLTIQRTQQEDSAVYLCASSRRIGETQYFGPGTRLLVL.

This clonotype was seen a few times. The CDR3 sequence is CASSLGSLIGANVLTF. CDR3 DNA sequence: TGTGCCAGCAGCTTAGGTTCGCTTATAGGGGCCAACGTCCTGACTTTC. The chain couples TRBV7-9 to TRBJ2-6; D is unresolved. V lost 1 base to trimming and J lost 4 bases, with 11 bases between them. CDR1 SEHNR and CDR2 FQNEAQ come from the germline V gene (reference sequence). CDR3 length equals 16 residues.

The chain carries TRBV20-1 and TRBJ2-1; D might be TRBD1 or TRBD2, each matching 5 bases. V lost 1 base and J lost 4, with 17 bases in between. The germline CDR1 and CDR2 sequences are DFQATT and SNEGSKA (reference sequence). CDR3 size: 16 residues. The CDR3 DNA reads TGCAGTGCTAGAGTGCCCCCCGGGACCCTTTACAATGAGCAGTTCTTC. Translated, it gives CSARVPPGTLYNEQFF.

This clonotype was picked up many times. The chain carries TRBV12-3 or TRBV12-4 and TRBJ1-5, with no clear D. The CDR3 is 15 residues long. V was shortened by 2 bases and J by 4 bases, with 12 bases between the two germline ends. CDR3: CASSLRVAGNQPQHF. The CDR3 DNA follows: TGTGCCAGCAGTTTAAGGGTGGCCGGGAATCAGCCCCAGCATTTT.

About this clonotype itself: This clone may be a read error of a much larger clone one base away. This likely comes from a read error, as the CDR3 has no conserved phenylalanine or tryptophan at its end. The V and J genes are TRBV14 and TRBJ1-4, with D tentatively TRBD1 (6 bases). With 4 bases removed from V and 3 bases from J, the gap between germline ends came to 9 bases. CDR1 and CDR2 (germline): SGHDN, FVKESK. The CDR3 consists of 14 residues. The CDR3 DNA follows: TGTGCCAGCAGCCGACAGGTGGCTAATGAAAAACTGTTTTCT. Its translation is CASSRQVANEKLFS.

This clonotype was picked up a small number of times. The chain recombines TRBV6-2 or TRBV6-3 with TRBJ2-1; D unclear. Germline V lookup: CDR1 MNHEY, CDR2 SVGEGT. The ends were cut back, 0 bases at V and 0 bases at J, with 6 bases in the middle. This CDR3 contains 15 residues. The CDR3 nucleotides are TGTGCCAGCAGTTACTCAGGGCCCTCCTACAATGAGCAGTTCTTC. Amino acid sequence: CASSYSGPSYNEQFF.

This clonotype was seen ten or more times. The genes are TRBV20-1 and TRBJ2-7, with 10 positions matching TRBD2. The V and J ends lost 3 bases and 4 bases, in that order; junction bases with no gene match: 9. Germline V gene sequence: CDR1 DFQATT, CDR2 SNEGSKA (reference sequence). This CDR3 spans 15 amino acids. The DNA for the CDR3 is TGCAGTGCTAGGGATCACAAGCGGGGGGGATACGAGCAGTACTTC. Protein: CSARDHKRGGYEQYF.